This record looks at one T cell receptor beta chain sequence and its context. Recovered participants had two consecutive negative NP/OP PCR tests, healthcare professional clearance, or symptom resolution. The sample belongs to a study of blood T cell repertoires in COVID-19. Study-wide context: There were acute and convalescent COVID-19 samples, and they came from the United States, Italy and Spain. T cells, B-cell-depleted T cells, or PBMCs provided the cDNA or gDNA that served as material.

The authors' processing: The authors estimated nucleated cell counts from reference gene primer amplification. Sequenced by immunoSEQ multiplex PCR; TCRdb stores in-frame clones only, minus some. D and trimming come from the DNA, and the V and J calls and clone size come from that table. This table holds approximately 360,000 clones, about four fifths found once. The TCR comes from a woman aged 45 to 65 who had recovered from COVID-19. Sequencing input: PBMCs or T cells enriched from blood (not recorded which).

The CDR3 region is CASSIVLGAYEKLFF. The CDR3 nucleotides are TGTGCCAGTAGTATAGTCCTGGGGGCTTATGAAAAACTGTTTTTT. V usage is TRBV19 and J usage is TRBJ1-4; a possible D gene is TRBD1 (6 bases). This CDR3 contains 15 residues. The V end lost 1 base, the J end lost 6 bases, and 12 bases lay between the germline ends. Germline V gene sequence: CDR1 LNHDA, CDR2 SQIVND (reference sequence).